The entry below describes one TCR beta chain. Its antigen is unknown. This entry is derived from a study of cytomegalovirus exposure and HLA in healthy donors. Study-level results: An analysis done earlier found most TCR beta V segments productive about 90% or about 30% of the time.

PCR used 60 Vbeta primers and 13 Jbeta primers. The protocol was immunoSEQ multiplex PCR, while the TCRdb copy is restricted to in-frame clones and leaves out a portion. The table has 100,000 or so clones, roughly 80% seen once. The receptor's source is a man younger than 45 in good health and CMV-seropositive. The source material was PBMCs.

The CDR3 DNA reads as TGTGCCACATTGACAGGGGCCTACGAGCAGTACTTC. Translation: CATLTGAYEQYF. The chain has TRBV28 and TRBJ2-7; TRBD1 agrees at 8 bases. The V segment lost 10 bases and the J segment 2 bases; nucleotides outside the gene matches: 4. CDR3 length: 12 residues. Germline V gene sequence: CDR1 MDHEN, CDR2 SYDVKM.